This TCR beta chain stems from a study of cytomegalovirus exposure and HLA in healthy donors. Study-wide context: The same platform as the roughly 630 first-cohort repertoires was used for the 95 to 150 validation repertoires, a later analysis reported. Findings of the study overall: Some TCR beta chains (over 150 of them) were listed as cytomegalovirus-associated. The study found most TCR sequences rare, yet found some public TCRs in many donors.

The table came from immunoSEQ multiplex PCR; TCRdb's copy has only in-frame clones and leaves some out. The sample shows about 98,000 clones, around 88% of them seen only once. Germline trimming cut 5 bases from V and 6 bases from J; bases unmatched to any gene: 3. CDR3 size: 11 residues. Germline V gene lookup returns CDR1 DFQATT and CDR2 SNEGSKA (reference sequence). The donors formed part of the roughly 110-subject validation cohort, distinct from the roughly 700-subject first cohort. A word on this clone: Antigen: not known.

Sequenced sample: PBMCs. This TCR came from a young woman in good health and CMV-seronegative. The chain joins TRBV20-1 to TRBJ2-7; TRBD1 matches 8 bases. CDR3 amino acids: CSAPDRAEQYF. CDR3 nucleotide sequence: TGCAGTGCTCCGGACAGGGCCGAGCAGTACTTC.